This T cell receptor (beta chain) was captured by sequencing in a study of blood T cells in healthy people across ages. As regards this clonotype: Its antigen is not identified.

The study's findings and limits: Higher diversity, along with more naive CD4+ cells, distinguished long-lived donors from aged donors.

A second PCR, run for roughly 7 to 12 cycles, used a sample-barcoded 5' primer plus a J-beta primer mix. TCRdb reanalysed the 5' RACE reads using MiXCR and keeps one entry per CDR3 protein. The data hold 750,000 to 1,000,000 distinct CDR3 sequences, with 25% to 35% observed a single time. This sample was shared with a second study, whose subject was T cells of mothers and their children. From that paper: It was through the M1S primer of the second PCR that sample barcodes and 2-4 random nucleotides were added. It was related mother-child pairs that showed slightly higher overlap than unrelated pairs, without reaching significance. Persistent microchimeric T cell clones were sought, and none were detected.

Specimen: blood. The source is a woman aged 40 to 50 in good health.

The CDR3 is CASSYRRFPGQVGNQPQHF. The CDR3 DNA sequence: TGTGCCAGCAGTTACCGAAGGTTCCCGGGACAGGTCGGGAATCAGCCCCAGCATTTT. This chain connects TRBV6-2 or TRBV6-3 to TRBJ1-5, with 8 positions matching TRBD1. The germline V gene encodes CDR1 MNHEY and CDR2 SVGEGT. The CDR3 runs 19 residues. Losses at the gene ends were 2 bases for V and 4 bases for J; bases not matched to a gene: 16.